Below are 27 T cell receptor beta chains sequenced from a single sample in a study of identical twins. Via MiXCR, TCRdb re-called the 5' RACE reads, giving one row per CDR3 protein. The table lists approximately 600,000 distinct CDR3 sequences, roughly 9.9% of them singletons, with under 3.5% in the top ten. Another study also made use of these data, one on yellow fever vaccine responses in identical twins.

Sequenced sample: PBMCs. Receptors were obtained from a woman between 18 and 29 years old in good health.

This clonotype was seen ten or more times. The chain couples TRBV12-3 or TRBV12-4 to TRBJ1-5, with TRBD1 matching over 8 bases. This CDR3 contains 14 residues. V shed 6 bases, J shed 7 bases, and the junction held 8 bases outside the gene matches. This CDR3 reads CASRQNTGGQPQHF. DNA for the CDR3: TGTGCCAGCAGGCAAAACACAGGGGGACAGCCCCAGCATTTT.

The chain links TRBV18 to TRBJ2-7; 13 positions match TRBD2. V was clipped by 1 base and J by 3 bases; unmatched bases: 6. Germline V gene lookup returns CDR1 KGHSH and CDR2 LQKENI. This CDR3 region has 17 residues. CDR3 nucleotide sequence: TGTGCCAGCTCACCACGGTCGGGACTAGCGGGATTCTACGAGCAGTACTTC. It specifies CASSPRSGLAGFYEQYF.

The chain has TRBV7-2 and TRBJ2-5; tentatively, D is TRBD2 (6 bases). Trimming took off 1 base at V and 2 bases at J, with 17 bases between the two ends. Germline V gene sequence: CDR1 SGHTA, CDR2 FQGNSA. The CDR3 consists of 17 residues. CDR3 nucleotide sequence: TGTGCCAGCAGCTTAGTAGAGGGTGGGCGGGGACAAGAGACCCAGTACTTC. Protein sequence: CASSLVEGGRGQETQYF.

The chain links TRBV6-2 or TRBV6-3 to TRBJ1-1; TRBD1 aligns across 9 bases. After removal of 2 bases from V and 10 bases from J, the junction contained 2 bases not matched to a gene. The CDR3 runs 12 residues. Germline CDR1 reads MNHEY; CDR2 reads SVGEGT. CDR3 coding DNA: TGTGCCAGCAGTTACGACAGGGGGGGAGCTTTCTTT. Translated, it gives CASSYDRGGAFF.

The chain is built from TRBV5-1 and TRBJ1-5; D may be TRBD1 (5 bases). The V end lost 0 bases, the J end lost 1 base, and 11 bases lay between the germline ends. The CDR3 runs to 16 residues. Germline assignment: CDR1 SGHRS and CDR2 YFSETQ. The CDR3 loop is CASSLAGRESNQPQHF. The CDR3 nucleotides are TGCGCCAGCAGCTTGGCCGGCAGGGAGAGCAATCAGCCCCAGCATTTT.

This clonotype has a handful of counts. The chain has TRBV11-3 and TRBJ2-1; 9 bases agree with TRBD1. This CDR3 contains 14 residues. CDR1 is SGHNT and CDR2 is YENEEA in the germline V gene. With 4 bases clipped from V and 5 bases from J, the junction kept 3 bases outside the gene matches. CDR3 sequence (DNA): TGTGCCAGCAGCTGGGGACAGGGTGACAATGAGCAGTTCTTC. Its translation: CASSWGQGDNEQFF.

This clonotype has a count of ten or more. The V gene is TRBV7-3, the J gene TRBJ2-5; 8 bases map to TRBD2. V was clipped by 2 bases and J by 5 bases; unmatched bases: 4. The CDR3 totals 14 residues. Per the germline V gene, CDR1 is SGHTA and CDR2 is FQGTGA. As DNA, the CDR3 is TGTGCCAGCAGCTTAGGCGGGGGGATTGAGACCCAGTACTTC. Its translation: CASSLGGGIETQYF. The full variable domain, rest sourced from reference TRBV7-3 and TRBJ2-5, is GAGVSQTPSNKVTEKGKYVELRCDPISGHTALYWYRQSLGQGPEFLIYFQGTGAADDSGLPNDRFFAVRPEGSVSTLKIQRTERGDSAVYLCASSLGGGIETQYFGPGTRLLVL.

This clonotype came up a few times. The genes are TRBV19 and TRBJ2-3; 8 bases line up with TRBD1. Germline V lookup: CDR1 LNHDA, CDR2 SQIVND (reference sequence). This CDR3 spans 15 amino acids. V gave up 5 bases and J gave up 5 bases; unmatched junction bases: 9. The CDR3 region is CASSSSGTGGDTQYF. Here the CDR3 DNA reads TGTGCCAGTAGTTCATCCGGGACAGGAGGAGATACGCAGTATTTT.

This sequence joins TRBV19 and TRBJ1-4, with TRBD1 identical over 7 bases. Trimming cost V 6 bases and J 3 bases; bases outside gene matches: 4. Per germline, CDR1 LNHDA and CDR2 SQIVND (reference sequence). The CDR3 is made up of 14 amino acids. The DNA of the CDR3 is TGTGCCAGTAGGGGGACAGCTTCTAATGAAAAACTGTTTTTT. It encodes CASRGTASNEKLFF.

The table lists this clonotype with a few counts. The chain recombines TRBV12-3 or TRBV12-4 with TRBJ2-7; a weak D match, TRBD1 (6 bases). The V end lost 5 bases, the J end lost 1 base, and 18 bases lay between the germline ends. This CDR3 is built from 16 residues. The CDR3 protein is CASSPLSGVTSYEQYF. CDR3 bases: TGTGCCAGCAGTCCCCTCTCAGGGGTAACATCCTACGAGCAGTACTTC.

This clonotype was counted only a few times. The chain links TRBV4-3 to TRBJ2-1; a possible D gene is TRBD1 (8 bases). Germline values: CDR1 LGHNA, CDR2 YSLEER. The CDR3 totals 16 residues. Trimming left V 2 bases short and J 6 bases short, with 17 bases between. This CDR3 reads CASSQHDRGGPNEQFF. CDR3 nucleotide sequence: TGCGCCAGCAGCCAACATGACAGGGGAGGGCCCAATGAGCAGTTCTTC.

The genes are TRBV7-9 and TRBJ1-1; D unclear. CDR1 and CDR2 (germline): SEHNR, FQNEAQ (reference sequence). The CDR3 is made up of 14 amino acids. V dropped 4 bases and J dropped 2 bases, with 11 bases sitting between them. The CDR3 loop is CASSSSEANTEAFF. In DNA form, the CDR3 reads TGTGCCAGCAGCTCTTCCGAGGCCAACACTGAAGCTTTCTTT. The full variable domain, rest sourced from reference TRBV7-9 and TRBJ1-1, is DTGVSQNPRHKITKRGQNVTFRCDPISEHNRLYWYRQTLGQGPEFLTYFQNEAQLEKSRLLSDRFSAERPKGSFSTLEIQRTEQGDSAMYLCASSSSEANTEAFFGQGTRLTVV.

The chain employs TRBV20-1 and TRBJ1-5; D remains unclear. The CDR3 spans 15 residues. V was clipped by 2 bases and J by 2 bases, with 13 bases between them. CDR1 is DFQATT and CDR2 is SNEGSKA in the germline V gene (reference sequence). The CDR3 here is CSARTAWTGNQPQHF. CDR3 nucleotide sequence: TGCAGTGCTAGAACCGCCTGGACGGGCAATCAGCCCCAGCATTTT.

This clonotype has just one count. The chain employs TRBV12-3 or TRBV12-4 and TRBJ2-7, with TRBD2 as a possible D gene (5 bases). V was clipped by 6 bases and J by 5 bases, with 14 bases between them. This CDR3 has 13 amino acids. The CDR3 loop reads CASSHVQADEQYF. The CDR3 DNA reads as TGTGCCAGCAGCCACGTACAAGCGGACGAGCAGTACTTC.

There are many counts of this clonotype. The chain employs TRBV12-3 or TRBV12-4 and TRBJ2-2; D is unclear. The CDR3 covers 15 residues. The V and J ends lost 6 bases and 1 base respectively, with 12 bases between them. The CDR3 loop reads CASSRTLRNTGELFF. The CDR3 DNA reads as TGTGCCAGCAGCCGAACGTTAAGGAACACCGGGGAGCTGTTTTTT.

This clonotype came up many times. The rearrangement joins TRBV5-1 to TRBJ1-1; D not certain. This CDR3 region has 15 residues. CDR1 is SGHRS and CDR2 is YFSETQ in the germline V gene. The V gene lost 2 bases and the J gene lost 1 base, with 12 bases spanning the gap. CDR3 sequence reads: CASSLRTVGNTEAFF. The CDR3 bases are TGCGCCAGCAGCTTACGGACCGTGGGGAACACTGAAGCTTTCTTT.

This clonotype showed up just a few times. The gene calls are TRBV20-1 and TRBJ2-7; 12 positions match TRBD2. The CDR3 contains 14 residues. Germline V gene data show CDR1 as DFQATT and CDR2 as SNEGSKA (reference sequence). V shed 3 bases, J shed 4 bases, and the junction held 4 bases outside the gene matches. The CDR3 is CSASSGLAGYEQYF. The CDR3 nucleotides read TGCAGTGCTAGTTCCGGACTAGCGGGATACGAGCAGTACTTC.

This chain links TRBV12-3 or TRBV12-4 with TRBJ2-3; maybe TRBD2 (5 bases). The CDR3 runs to 15 residues. V shed 3 bases and J shed 1 base, with 11 bases lying between them. CDR3 in DNA: TGTGCCAGCAGTTTCTCGACCGGGGGCACAGATACGCAGTATTTT. It codes for CASSFSTGGTDTQYF.

There are many counts of this clonotype. V gene TRBV7-9 combines with J gene TRBJ2-3; a possible D gene is TRBD1 (5 bases). This CDR3 has 14 amino acids. Per the germline V gene, CDR1 is SEHNR and CDR2 is FQNEAQ (reference sequence). The V gene lost 6 bases and the J gene lost 3 bases, with 13 bases spanning the gap. For the CDR3, the DNA is TGTGCCAGCAGACCCTGGCAGGGAACAGATACGCAGTATTTT. The encoded protein is CASRPWQGTDTQYF.

This clonotype has a count of ten or more. This chain connects TRBV29-1 to TRBJ1-1; a possible D gene is TRBD1 (6 bases). V was shortened by 5 bases and J by 5 bases, with 15 bases between the two germline ends. Germline V CDR1 and CDR2: SQVTM, ANQGSEA. The CDR3 is 13 amino acids. CDR3 amino acids: CSVTTGLRTEAFF. The CDR3 coding sequence is TGCAGCGTTACTACAGGGCTCCGGACTGAAGCTTTCTTT.

At least ten counts were recorded for this clonotype. The J gene is TRBJ2-2, the V gene TRBV10-2, with D unresolved. V lost 2 bases and J lost 1, with 11 bases in between. Germline CDR1 WSHSY, CDR2 SAAADI. CDR3 length equals 16 residues. The CDR3 DNA follows: TGCGCCAGCAGTGAGACGGTTGACCTGAACACCGGGGAGCTGTTTTTT. This translates into CASSETVDLNTGELFF.

This clonotype was found a few times. The chain has TRBV6-2 or TRBV6-3 and TRBJ2-1, with D perhaps TRBD1 or TRBD2 (5 bases each). Germline V gives CDR1 MNHEY, CDR2 SVGEGT. V shed 8 bases and J shed 3 bases, with 14 bases lying between them. CDR3 length: 14 amino acids. The chain's CDR3 is CASSPGADYNEQFF. CDR3 DNA: TGTGCCAGCTCACCCGGGGCGGACTACAATGAGCAGTTCTTC.

This clonotype was counted many times. The J gene is TRBJ2-5, the V gene TRBV7-9, with TRBD1 matching 10 bases. The CDR3 consists of 15 residues. The germline gives CDR1 SEHNR, CDR2 FQNEAQ (reference sequence). V lost 1 base and J lost 5; bases outside the gene matches: 4. The CDR3 protein is CASSLGQGAAETQYF. The CDR3 DNA sequence: TGTGCCAGCAGCTTAGGACAGGGGGCCGCGGAGACCCAGTACTTC.

CDR3 sequence: CASSLRTGQGGYTF. The CDR3 DNA sequence: TGTGCCAGCAGCCTCCGGACGGGTCAGGGTGGCTACACCTTC. The gene calls are TRBV11-2 and TRBJ1-2; possible D gene TRBD1, 5 bases. Germline CDR1 is SGHAT and CDR2 is FQNNGV. The CDR3 totals 14 residues. The germline V and J ends were trimmed by 5 bases and 7 bases, with 17 bases remaining between them.

This clonotype was seen more than once but under ten times. This chain uses TRBV30 with TRBJ1-1; D is unclear. Germline V gene lookup returns CDR1 GTSNPN and CDR2 SVGIG (reference sequence). This CDR3 has 12 residues. V lost 6 bases to trimming and J lost 5 bases, with 13 bases between them. The CDR3 is CACGTGRTEAFF. DNA for the CDR3: TGTGCCTGCGGCACTGGACGTACTGAAGCTTTCTTT.

This clonotype was counted many times. This rearrangement joins TRBV20-1 to TRBJ2-3; D perhaps matches TRBD2 (7 bases). V lost 6 bases and J lost 4, with 17 bases in between. This CDR3 is 14 amino acids long. Germline V CDR1 and CDR2: DFQATT, SNEGSKA (reference sequence). The CDR3 region is CSARRGGEADTQYF. CDR3 sequence (DNA): TGCAGTGCCAGAAGAGGGGGGGAAGCAGATACGCAGTATTTT.

There are a few counts of this clonotype. V usage is TRBV24-1 and J usage is TRBJ2-4, with 13 bases matching TRBD2. The J segment lost 9 bases and the V segment lost 4 bases, leaving 2 bases of the junction unmatched. The CDR3 covers 14 residues. Germline CDR1 KGHDR, CDR2 SFDVKD. The CDR3 reads CATSDGLAGAIQYF. The CDR3 DNA sequence: TGTGCCACCAGTGACGGACTAGCGGGAGCCATTCAGTACTTC.